These 16 T cell receptor beta chains share one sample of origin, sequenced in a study of blood T cell repertoires in COVID-19. Libraries were prepared by immunoSEQ multiplex PCR; TCRdb keeps only in-frame clonotypes and omits some of them. The repertoire holds about 280,000 clones, with roughly 85% as singletons. What was sequenced was peripheral blood. These receptors were collected from a man in his forties or fifties with active or convalescent COVID-19.

V and J are TRBV21-1 and TRBJ2-1; whether TRBD2, the table's D call, matches the DNA was not checked. TRBV21-1 counts as a pseudogene. This CDR3 region has 13 residues. The CDR3 DNA reads TGTGCCAGCAGCAAAAGGACTAGCGATGAGCAGTTCTTC. Protein sequence: CASSKRTSDEQFF.

The rearrangement joins TRBV28 to TRBJ1-5; 12 bases match TRBD1. This CDR3 is 15 amino acids long. The junction had 7 bases not matched to a gene; V was cut back by 7 bases and J by 6 bases. Germline assignment: CDR1 MDHEN and CDR2 SYDVKM. The CDR3 loop reads CASTPGTGGFQPQHF. CDR3 nucleotide sequence: TGTGCCAGCACCCCTGGGACAGGGGGCTTTCAGCCCCAGCATTTT.

This chain connects TRBV28 to TRBJ1-2, with TRBD1 identical over 12 bases. Germline V gene sequence: CDR1 MDHEN, CDR2 SYDVKM. Unmatched junction bases numbered 10, after V lost 6 bases and J lost 8 bases. This CDR3 region has 15 residues. CDR3 amino acids: CASRNPGQGAQGYTF. The DNA for the CDR3 is TGTGCCAGCAGAAATCCGGGACAGGGGGCGCAGGGCTACACCTTC.

This clone was seen a single time. The J gene is TRBJ2-3, the V gene TRBV9; 11 nucleotides match TRBD2. Germline V gives CDR1 SGDLS, CDR2 YYNGEE. V was clipped by 4 bases and J by 5 bases; unmatched bases: 6. The CDR3 has 15 residues. The CDR3 protein is CASSPTSGIGDTQYF. In DNA, the CDR3 is TGTGCCAGCAGCCCGACTAGCGGGATAGGAGATACGCAGTATTTT.

A single count supports this clone. The chain employs TRBV29-1 and TRBJ2-1, with D tentatively TRBD2 (5 bases). The CDR3 length is 15 residues. CDR1 and CDR2 (germline): SQVTM, ANQGSEA. The V gene lost 1 base and the J gene lost 7 bases, with 17 bases spanning the gap. The CDR3 nucleotides are TGCAGCGTTGAAGGGCGGTTGCGTTCGGGAAATGAGCAGTTCTTC. Amino acid sequence: CSVEGRLRSGNEQFF.

This chain uses TRBV28 with TRBJ1-2, with TRBD1 matching over 8 bases. The CDR3 length is 13 residues. Germline loops: CDR1 MDHEN, CDR2 SYDVKM. V shed 6 bases and J 7 bases; nucleotides not matched to a gene: 7. The CDR3 nucleotides read TGTGCCAGCAGACCGGACAGGGTGGGTGGCTACACCTTC. This sequence encodes CASRPDRVGGYTF.

This clone has only one observation. This chain uses TRBV11-2 with TRBJ2-5; maybe TRBD2 (6 bases). The CDR3 covers 17 residues. The ends were cut back, 6 bases at V and 5 bases at J, with 25 bases in the middle. Germline V gene lookup returns CDR1 SGHAT and CDR2 FQNNGV. For the CDR3, the DNA is TGTGCCAGCAGTTTGGGAGGAAGGGCTGCGGGTTGGGAGACCCAGTACTTC. Its protein product is CASSLGGRAAGWETQYF. Together with reference TRBV11-2 and TRBJ2-5, the CDR3 gives the full variable domain: EAGVAQSPRYKIIEKRQSVAFWCNPISGHATLYWYQQILGQGPKLLIQFQNNGVVDDSQLPKDRFSAERLKGVDSTLKIQPAKLEDSAVYLCASSLGGRAAGWETQYFGPGTRLLVL.

This chain connects TRBV9 to TRBJ1-2, with D tentatively TRBD1 (6 bases). V was cut by 2 bases and J by 6 bases, with 17 bases left in between. This CDR3 spans 15 amino acids. CDR1 and CDR2 from the germline V gene are SGDLS and YYNGEE. Here the CDR3 reads CASSVLRGGGDGYTF. CDR3 nucleotides: TGTGCCAGCAGCGTTCTACGTGGGGGGGGCGATGGCTACACCTTC.

This clone was recorded a few times. This chain uses TRBV30 with TRBJ1-5; 10 nucleotides line up with TRBD1. CDR1 is GTSNPN and CDR2 is SVGIG in the germline V gene (reference sequence). The trim removed 3 bases at V and 3 bases at J, leaving 5 bases unmatched. This CDR3 comprises 15 residues. Written as DNA, the CDR3 is TGTGCCTGGAGCGGGGGACAGGGGCCCAATCAGCCCCAGCATTTT. Its protein is CAWSGGQGPNQPQHF. The complete variable domain, with remaining parts taken from reference TRBV30 and TRBJ1-5, reads SQTIHQWPATLVQPVGSPLSLECTVEGTSNPNLYWYRQAAGRGLQLLFYSVGIGQISSEVPQNLSASRPQDRQFILSSKKLLLSDSGFYLCAWSGGQGPNQPQHFGDGTRLSIL.

The gene calls are TRBV3-1 (or the pseudogene TRBV3-2) and TRBJ2-1; 12 positions match TRBD2. The trim removed 0 bases at V and 5 bases at J, leaving 11 bases unmatched. This CDR3 has 19 amino acids. The germline gives CDR1 LGHDT, CDR2 YNNKEL (reference sequence). The CDR3 region has the DNA TGTGCCAGCAGCCAAGATCGCCAGGCTAGCGGGAGGGAGGACAATGAGCAGTTCTTC. It encodes CASSQDRQASGREDNEQFF.

This clone came up a few times. This rearrangement joins TRBV28 to TRBJ2-7; D call uncertain. The V end lost 6 bases, the J end lost 2 bases, and 11 bases lay between the germline ends. Looked up from germline, CDR1 is MDHEN and CDR2 is SYDVKM. The CDR3 extends over 13 amino acids. CDR3 in amino acids: CASRVTLTYEQYF. The DNA for the CDR3 is TGTGCCAGCAGGGTGACACTTACCTACGAGCAGTACTTC.

This sequence joins TRBV5-4 and TRBJ2-7; 7 bases agree with TRBD2. J lost 5 bases, V lost 6 bases, and 8 bases had no gene match. This CDR3 comprises 13 residues. The V gene's germline CDR1 is SGHNT and CDR2 YYREEE (reference sequence). The CDR3 reads CASTSGIHNEQYF. The CDR3 DNA is TGTGCCAGCACGAGCGGGATTCATAACGAGCAGTACTTC.

V is TRBV7-3 and J is TRBJ1-1; D might be TRBD1 (6 bases). Germline-derived CDR1 and CDR2 are SGHTA and FQGTGA. Trimming pared 5 bases from V and 3 bases from J, leaving 28 bases between. The CDR3 covers 19 residues. Here the CDR3 DNA reads TGTGCCAGCAGCCTAAAACCCTTTATTCCAGCAGGGGCGTACACTGAAGCTTTCTTT. It yields the protein CASSLKPFIPAGAYTEAFF.

The V gene is TRBV7-9, the J gene TRBJ2-1; tentative D call: TRBD2 (7 bases). Trimming removed 2 bases at V and 7 bases at J, with 15 bases between. This CDR3 has 15 amino acids. Germline assignment: CDR1 SEHNR and CDR2 FQNEAQ (reference sequence). Written as DNA, the CDR3 is TGTGCCAGCAGCTTATGGGGGGGCTCGTCGAATGAGCAGTTCTTC. The encoded protein is CASSLWGGSSNEQFF.

As to this clone: Distinct nucleotide sequences in the sample also encode this CDR3. The chain combines TRBV18 with TRBJ1-5; 7 bases line up with TRBD1. The CDR3 is made up of 13 amino acids. Germline V gene data show CDR1 as KGHSH and CDR2 as LQKENI. Trimming removed 6 bases from V and 5 bases from J; junction bases left unmatched: 4. The CDR3 loop is CASSLGQDQPQHF. In DNA form, the CDR3 reads TGTGCCAGCTCTCTAGGACAGGATCAGCCCCAGCATTTT.

J is TRBJ2-3 and V is TRBV25-1; maybe TRBD1 (5 bases). The CDR3 loop spans 16 amino acids. The germline V and J ends were trimmed by 1 base and 0 bases, with 11 bases remaining between them. Looked up from germline, CDR1 is MGHDK and CDR2 is SYGVNS. DNA for the CDR3: TGTGCCAGCAGTGAATCAGGGCGGTCTAGCACAGATACGCAGTATTTT. Translating gives CASSESGRSSTDTQYF.